Below are 11 T cell receptor beta chains sequenced from a single sample in a study of breast tumors, draining lymph nodes, adjacent tissues (dated by TCRdb to about 2016). The library was produced with multiplex PCR. The sample was run on an Illumina HiSeq 2000. TCRdb reprocessing: public reads trimmed at Q25 with fastp, clones called with MiXCR, in-frame beta chains kept. Every CDR3 protein is listed once, alongside the most common genes and DNA of its rows. This sample comprises some 52,000 distinct CDR3 sequences, roughly 39% of them detected only once. The ten largest make up more than 9% of the sample. The sequenced material came from breast tumor tissue. Source of these receptors: a female donor with breast cancer. Some clones in this sample may be carry-over from other donors' samples.

This clonotype was counted many times. The chain uses TRBV5-1 and TRBJ1-6, with unresolved D. Germline V gives CDR1 SGHRS, CDR2 YFSETQ. The CDR3 covers 16 residues. V shed 4 bases and J shed 8 bases, with 19 bases lying between them. CDR3 region: CASSDGPPRVDSPLHF. Written as DNA, the CDR3 is TGCGCCAGCAGCGATGGGCCCCCACGGGTCGATTCACCCCTCCACTTT.

This chain connects TRBV20-1 to TRBJ2-1; D could derive from TRBD1 or TRBD2 (5 bases each). Germline V gene data show CDR1 as DFQATT and CDR2 as SNEGSKA (reference sequence). The CDR3 contains 18 residues. V was cut by 0 bases and J by 1 base, with 19 bases left in between. CDR3 DNA sequence: TGCAGTGCTAGAGATTCCCGCGAGCGAGGGGTGTCCTACAATGAGCAGTTCTTC. Protein sequence: CSARDSRERGVSYNEQFF.

This clonotype was picked up many times. CDR3 amino acids: CATSTTGTTEAFF. CDR3 coding DNA: TGTGCCACCAGCACCACAGGGACCACTGAAGCTTTCTTT. This chain joins TRBV15 and TRBJ1-1; tentatively, D is TRBD1 (6 bases). This CDR3 is built from 13 residues. The V end was cut by 4 bases, the J end by 4 bases, with 10 bases between. Per germline, CDR1 LNHNV and CDR2 YYDKDF (reference sequence).

The chain carries TRBV12-3 or TRBV12-4 and TRBJ1-5; no clear D gene. This CDR3 is built from 16 residues. Trimming took 5 bases from V and 1 from J, leaving 15 bases between them. The CDR3 DNA reads TGTGCCAGCAGTCCGGGTGGGCAGGACAGCAATCAGCCCCAGCATTTT. Translated, it gives CASSPGGQDSNQPQHF.

The rearrangement uses TRBV12-3 or TRBV12-4 and TRBJ1-5; 7 bases are a match to TRBD1. CDR3 length: 13 residues. After removal of 5 bases from V and 3 bases from J, the junction contained 1 base not matched to a gene. DNA for the CDR3: TGTGCCAGCAGTACAGGGGCCAATCAGCCCCAGCATTTT. Translating gives CASSTGANQPQHF.

This chain uses TRBV20-1 with TRBJ2-1; 8 bases fit TRBD1. The germline CDR1 and CDR2 sequences are DFQATT and SNEGSKA (reference sequence). The CDR3 is 15 residues long. V dropped 5 bases and J dropped 7; count of bases not matched to a gene: 13. CDR3 sequence (DNA): TGCAGTGCTGGTAGTACAGGGGGATTGGCGAATGAGCAGTTCTTC. Its translation: CSAGSTGGLANEQFF.

This chain connects TRBV4-1 to TRBJ1-4, with D uncertain. Trimming removed 1 base at V and 7 bases at J, with 10 bases between. CDR1 is MGHRA, CDR2 YSYEKL, per germline. There are 14 residues in the CDR3. This chain's CDR3 is CASSQGGYGEKLFF. CDR3 DNA: TGCGCCAGCAGCCAAGGAGGGTACGGTGAAAAACTGTTTTTT.

The gene calls are TRBV11-2 and TRBJ2-7; TRBD2 matches at 8 bases. The trim removed 3 bases at V and 1 base at J, leaving 2 bases unmatched. Germline V gene lookup returns CDR1 SGHAT and CDR2 FQNNGV. This CDR3 has 14 amino acids. The CDR3 region has the DNA TGTGCCAGCAGCTTTGCGGGAGGTTCCTACGAGCAGTACTTC. Amino acids: CASSFAGGSYEQYF.

The sample holds many counts of this clonotype. J is TRBJ2-3 and V is TRBV20-1; 10 nucleotides match TRBD2. CDR1 DFQATT and CDR2 SNEGSKA come from the germline V gene (reference sequence). The CDR3 is made up of 17 amino acids. J was trimmed by 1 base and V by 6 bases; bases with no gene match: 13. In nucleotides, the CDR3 is TGCAGTGCAAAGACTAGCGGGCGGACGATGGGCACAGATACGCAGTATTTT. It translates to CSAKTSGRTMGTDTQYF.

This clonotype was seen a handful of times. This chain links TRBV30 with TRBJ2-3; possible D gene TRBD1, 6 bases. Germline V gene data show CDR1 as GTSNPN and CDR2 as SVGIG (reference sequence). The CDR3 length is 15 residues. V dropped 3 bases and J dropped 2 bases, with 15 bases sitting between them. CDR3 in DNA: TGTGCCTGGAGGGGGGCGGACAGAGTCACAGATACGCAGTATTTT. Translation: CAWRGADRVTDTQYF.

V gene TRBV7-9 combines with J gene TRBJ1-5; D call uncertain. The CDR3 consists of 12 residues. Germline V CDR1 and CDR2: SEHNR, FQNEAQ (reference sequence). V was cut by 1 base and J by 7 bases, with 5 bases left in between. In nucleotides, the CDR3 is TGTGCCAGCAGCTTAGAGGGACAGCCCCAGCATTTT. Its translation is CASSLEGQPQHF. The whole variable domain, filled in from reference TRBV7-9 and TRBJ1-5, reads DTGVSQNPRHKITKRGQNVTFRCDPISEHNRLYWYRQTLGQGPEFLTYFQNEAQLEKSRLLSDRFSAERPKGSFSTLEIQRTEQGDSAMYLCASSLEGQPQHFGDGTRLSIL.